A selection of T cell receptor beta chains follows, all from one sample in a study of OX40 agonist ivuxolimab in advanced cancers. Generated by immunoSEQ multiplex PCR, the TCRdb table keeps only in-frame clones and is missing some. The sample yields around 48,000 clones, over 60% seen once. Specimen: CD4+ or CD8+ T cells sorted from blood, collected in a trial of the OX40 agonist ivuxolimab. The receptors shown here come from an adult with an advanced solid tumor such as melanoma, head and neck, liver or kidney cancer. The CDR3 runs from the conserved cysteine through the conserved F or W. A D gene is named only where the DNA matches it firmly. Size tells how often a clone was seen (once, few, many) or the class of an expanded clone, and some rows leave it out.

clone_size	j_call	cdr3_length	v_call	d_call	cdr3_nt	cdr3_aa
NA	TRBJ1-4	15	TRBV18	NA	TGTGCCAGCTCACCTTCCGGGACAACTAATGAAAAACTGTTTTTT	CASSPSGTTNEKLFF
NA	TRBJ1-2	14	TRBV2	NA	TGTGCCAGCAGTGAAGCTGGATGGCAGTTTGGCTACACCTTC	CASSEAGWQFGYTF
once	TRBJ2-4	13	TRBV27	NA	TGTGCCAGCAGGGTACCTCGAACGTACATTCAGTACTTC	CASRVPRTYIQYF
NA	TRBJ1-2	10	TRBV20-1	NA	TGCAGTGCTAAAGGATTCGGCTACACCTTC	CSAKGFGYTF
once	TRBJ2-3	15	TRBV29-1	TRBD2	TGCAGCGTTGGGGGGATAGCGGGGTCCACAGATACGCAGTATTTT	CSVGGIAGSTDTQYF
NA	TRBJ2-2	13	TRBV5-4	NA	TGTGCCAGCAGCTTGCCGATATTCGGGGAGCTGTTTTTT	CASSLPIFGELFF
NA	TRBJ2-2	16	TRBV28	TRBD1	TGTGCCAGCAGTTTTGAGGCCCTGACAGGGTCCGGGGAGCTGTTTTTT	CASSFEALTGSGELFF
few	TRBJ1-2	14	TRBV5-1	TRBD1	TGCGCCAGCAGCGTTGGGTACAGGGGTGGAGGCTACACCTTC	CASSVGYRGGGYTF
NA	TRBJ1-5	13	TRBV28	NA	TGTGCCAGCAGTTTTCCTCCCAATCAGCCCCAGCATTTT	CASSFPPNQPQHF
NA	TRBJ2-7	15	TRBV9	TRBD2	TGTGCCAGCAGCGTAGGTTCGGGAGGGCCCCACGAGCAGTACTTC	CASSVGSGGPHEQYF
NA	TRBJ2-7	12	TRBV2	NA	TGTGCCAGCACAGAAGGGTGGTACGAGCAGTACTTC	CASTEGWYEQYF
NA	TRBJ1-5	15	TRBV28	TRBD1	TGTGCCAGCACCACCAGGGGGGGAAGCAATCAGCCCCAGCATTTT	CASTTRGGSNQPQHF
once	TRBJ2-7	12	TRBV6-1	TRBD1	TGTGCCAGCAGGGACAGGGCATACGAGCAGTACTTC	CASRDRAYEQYF
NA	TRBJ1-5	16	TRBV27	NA	TGTGCCAGCAGTTTATTGGGGGGCCCAGGGAATCAGCCCCAGCATTTT	CASSLLGGPGNQPQHF
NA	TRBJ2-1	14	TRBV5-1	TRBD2	TGCGCCAGCAGCTTGGCGCGGCGGGAGGGTGAGCAGTTCTTC	CASSLARREGEQFF
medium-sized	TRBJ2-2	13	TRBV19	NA	TGTGCCAGTAACGGCATCCTCACCGGGGAGCTGTTTTTT	CASNGILTGELFF
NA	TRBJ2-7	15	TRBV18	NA	TGTGCCAGCTCACCACCGAGCAGGGGACTTTACGAGCAGTACTTC	CASSPPSRGLYEQYF
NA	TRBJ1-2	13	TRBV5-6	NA	TGTGCCAGCAGCTTTTTCAGGGCCTATGGCTACACCTTC	CASSFFRAYGYTF
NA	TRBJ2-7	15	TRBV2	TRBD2	TGTGCCAGCAGCCCCCGGACTAGCGGATCTGGCGAGCAGTACTTC	CASSPRTSGSGEQYF
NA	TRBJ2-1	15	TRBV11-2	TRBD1	TGTGCCAGCAGCTTACAGGGGGCGGATTTCAATGAGCAGTTCTTC	CASSLQGADFNEQFF
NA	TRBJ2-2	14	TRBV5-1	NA	TGCGCCAGCAGCCCCCGAAGTGGAACCGGGGAGCTGTTTTTT	CASSPRSGTGELFF
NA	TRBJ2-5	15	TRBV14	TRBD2	TGTGCCAGCAGCCACCTCCTAGCGGGGAAAGAGACCCAGTACTTC	CASSHLLAGKETQYF
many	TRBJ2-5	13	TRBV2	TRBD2	TGTGCCAGCCCCGCCTCTAGCGGGGGGACCCAGTACTTC	CASPASSGGTQYF
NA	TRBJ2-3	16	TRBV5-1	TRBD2	TGCGCCAGCAGCTCCGGGACTAGCGGCAACACAGATACGCAGTATTTT	CASSSGTSGNTDTQYF
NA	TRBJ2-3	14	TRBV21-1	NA	TGTGCCAGCGACCCGTTGGGTAGCACAGATACGCAGTATTTT	CASDPLGSTDTQYF
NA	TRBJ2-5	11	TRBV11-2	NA	TGTGCCAGCAGCCCTGAAGGGCCCCAGTACTTC	CASSPEGPQYF
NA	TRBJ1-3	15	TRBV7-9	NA	TGTGCCAGCAGCTTAGGTGCAGCAGGGGGAAACACCATATATTTT	CASSLGAAGGNTIYF
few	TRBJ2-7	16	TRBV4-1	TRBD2	TGCGCCAGCAGCCAAGCCCCTTTGACTAGCGTCTACGAGCAGTACTTC	CASSQAPLTSVYEQYF
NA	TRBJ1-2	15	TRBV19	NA	TGTGCCAGTAGCCCTCGGGACAACTCAATATGGGGCTACACCTTC	CASSPRDNSIWGYTF
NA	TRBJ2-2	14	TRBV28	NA	TGTGCCAGCAGTTTGAGGGGTAACACCGGGGAGCTGTTTTTT	CASSLRGNTGELFF
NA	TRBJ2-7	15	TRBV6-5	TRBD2	TGTGCCAGCAGATTGGGACTAGCGGGAGGACACGAGCAGTACTTC	CASRLGLAGGHEQYF
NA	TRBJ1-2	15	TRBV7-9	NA	TGTGCCAGCAGCTTAGGTGCTCCGATCGGCTATGGCTACACCTTC	CASSLGAPIGYGYTF
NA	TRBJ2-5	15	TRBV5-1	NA	TGCGCCAGCGCCCCCGGTGGGGGCTACCAAGAGACCCAGTACTTC	CASAPGGGYQETQYF
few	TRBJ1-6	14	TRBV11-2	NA	TGTGCCAGCAGCTTGCGGGGTTACAATTCACCCCTCCACTTT	CASSLRGYNSPLHF
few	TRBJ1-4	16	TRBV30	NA	TGTGCCTGGAGTGGCGCCATAGGCCGGGGTGATGAAAAACTGTTTTTT	CAWSGAIGRGDEKLFF
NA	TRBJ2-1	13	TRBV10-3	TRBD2	TGTGCCATCAAGGAGCGGGACTTGAATAAGCAGTTCTTC	CAIKERDLNKQFF
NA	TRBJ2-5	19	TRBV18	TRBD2	TGTGCCAGCTCACCTAGAGGGCAATCGGCTATAACTAGCGGGGAGACCCAGTACTTC	CASSPRGQSAITSGETQYF
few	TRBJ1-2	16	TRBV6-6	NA	TGTGCCAGCAGTTACTCCGGCTATCCTCTCTTCTATGGCTACACCTTC	CASSYSGYPLFYGYTF
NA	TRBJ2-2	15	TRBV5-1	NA	TGCGCCAGCACCCTGTCCGACCCCTCGGCCGGGGAGCTGTTTTTT	CASTLSDPSAGELFF
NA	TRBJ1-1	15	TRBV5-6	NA	TGTGCCAGCAGCTCCCAACAGGCAGCGAGGACTGAAGCTTTCTTT	CASSSQQAARTEAFF
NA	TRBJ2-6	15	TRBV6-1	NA	TGTGCCAGCACGGGAAGTGTAGGAGGGGCCAACGTCCTGACTTTC	CASTGSVGGANVLTF
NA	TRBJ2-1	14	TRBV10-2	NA	TGCGCCAGCAGTGAGAACGCCGCCGGCTATGAGCAGTTCTTC	CASSENAAGYEQFF